One TCR beta chain is described in this entry. Its specificity is unknown. The CDR3 runs to 15 residues. Germline V gene data show CDR1 as SEHNR and CDR2 as FQNEAQ (reference sequence). V gave up 5 bases and J gave up 5 bases; unmatched junction bases: 7. This sample was included in a study of T cells in Graves' hyperthyroidism and ophthalmopathy. Points from the study as a whole: Clonotypes that were expanded in thyroid above 0.001 mostly appeared in blood too. Researchers report that a 13 V-J model separated ophthalmopathy from stable hyperthyroidism.

The study enrolled patients aged 18 to 65 with newly diagnosed hyperthyroidism of under 2 months' duration. PBMCs were derived from 10 ml fresh peripheral blood. RNA transcripts yielded amplified TCR beta CDR3 regions. HTBI primers were the set used in a first-round RT-PCR of the TCR CDR3. A single record per CDR3 protein comes from TCRdb applying MiXCR to the multiplex PCR reads. The sample shows roughly 380,000 distinct CDR3 sequences, 11% to 15% of them seen only once. The TCR comes from a woman aged 55-75 years with Graves' hyperthyroidism. Sequenced material: blood. This rearrangement joins TRBV7-9 to TRBJ2-1; 9 bases are a match to TRBD1. CDR3 in amino acids: CASSVRDRVDNEQFF. CDR3 DNA: TGTGCCAGCAGCGTCCGGGACAGGGTGGACAATGAGCAGTTCTTC.